The present TCR beta chain was sequenced within a study of T cell responses to AZD1222 COVID-19 vaccine. As for the study in general: The study pooled second doses at about 4 or about 12 weeks.

As to this clone: Its antigen is undetermined.

The study, taken as a whole, reports: Researchers took repertoire samples only after the peak T cell response had come. The study identified only five to seven AZD1222 recipients as seropositive at baseline.

Per germline, CDR1 GTSNPN and CDR2 SVGIG (reference sequence). V was trimmed by 0 bases and J by 5 bases, leaving 17 bases between them. The CDR3 length is 16 residues. TCRdb's copy holds only in-frame clones and misses some; the assay was immunoSEQ multiplex PCR. The repertoire has about 57,000 clones, approximately 86% of them found once; the top ten carry approximately 16%. The receptor comes from an adult in good health. The source material was peripheral blood, sampled on day 0 of AZD1222 vaccination. J is TRBJ1-3 and V is TRBV30; the D gene is possibly TRBD1 (6 bases). The CDR3 region has the DNA TGTGCCTGGAGTGTACAGTTCCAGGGGCAGCGAAACACCATATATTTT. This gives the protein CAWSVQFQGQRNTIYF.